A selection of T cell receptor beta chains follows, all from one sample in a study of T cells in Graves' hyperthyroidism and ophthalmopathy. TCRdb analysed the multiplex PCR reads with MiXCR anew, one entry per CDR3 protein. Among around 520,000 distinct CDR3 sequences listed, around 15% were seen once. What was sequenced was blood. The receptor source for this set is a woman aged 18-29 years with Graves' hyperthyroidism. Both conserved end residues are part of each CDR3. D genes are given only for firm matches. The size field is filled for only some rows; it gives once, few, many or a size class.

TRBD2 few TRBJ2-1 TRBV20-1 TGCAGTGCTAGTCTAGCGGGAGGAAACAATGAGCAGTTCTTC CSASLAGGNNEQFF
TRBD1 - TRBJ1-2 TRBV19 TGTGCCAGTAGTGTTGCTTGGGGACAGGGGAACTATGGCTACACCTTC CASSVAWGQGNYGYTF
TRBD1 many TRBJ1-5 TRBV19 TGTGCCAGCTCGAGGGGGGACAGGGGCCGAATGGGGCCTCAGCCCCAGCATTTT CASSRGDRGRMGPQPQHF
- few TRBJ1-1 TRBV25-1 TGTGCCAGCAAAGAATACGGGAGCCCTGAAGCTTTCTTT CASKEYGSPEAFF
TRBD2 many TRBJ2-5 TRBV11-3 TGTGCCAGCAGTTCTAGCGGGAGTCAAGAGACCCAGTACTTC CASSSSGSQETQYF
TRBD2 many TRBJ2-2 TRBV6-5 TGTGCCAGCAGTTACTCTGCACTAGCGGGAGGAACCGGGGAGCTGTTTTTT CASSYSALAGGTGELFF
- - TRBJ2-3 TRBV11-2 TGTGCCAGCAGCTTAGAGGTTGGAGGGTCGCAGTATTTT CASSLEVGGSQYF
TRBD2 many TRBJ2-5 TRBV2 TGTGCCAGCAGTGAATTTCTAGCGGGAGGGGAAGAGACCCAGTACTTC CASSEFLAGGEETQYF
- many TRBJ2-6 TRBV11-1 TGTGCCAGCAGCTTTGGGCACTCTGGGGCCAACGTCCTGACTTTC CASSFGHSGANVLTF
- many TRBJ2-7 TRBV19 TGTGCCAGTAGTATCGGGGCAGGGGTCCCTACCTACGAGCAGTACTTC CASSIGAGVPTYEQYF
- - TRBJ1-5 TRBV6-2/TRBV6-3 TGTGCCAGCAGCGAAGTACAGCGGACTCAGCCCCAGCATTTT CASSEVQRTQPQHF
TRBD2 few TRBJ2-7 TRBV7-2 TGTGCCAGCAGCTCCCCAAGACTAGCCTCCCGGTACGAGCAGTACTTC CASSSPRLASRYEQYF
TRBD1 many TRBJ2-7 TRBV29-1 TGCAGCGTTCGATGGACAGGGACCTACGAGCAGTACTTC CSVRWTGTYEQYF
- - TRBJ2-3 TRBV20-1 TGCAGTGCTAGAGATCATGCGGGAACCCTCACAGATACGCAGTATTTT CSARDHAGTLTDTQYF
- many TRBJ2-7 TRBV18 TGTGCCAGCTCATCCTCCGGTCTAGCGAGGTACGAGCAGTACTTC CASSSSGLARYEQYF
- few TRBJ1-1 TRBV11-3 TGTGCCAGCAGCTTAGATATTAGCACCCACCCGGCTTTCTTT CASSLDISTHPAFF
- - TRBJ1-5 TRBV20-1 TGCAGTGCCGAGGACAGCCCTTATCAGCCCCAGCATTTT CSAEDSPYQPQHF
TRBD2 - TRBJ2-1 TRBV12-5 TGTGCTAGTCGGCGGGAGGGCCGGTATGAGCAGTTCTTC CASRREGRYEQFF
- many TRBJ2-1 TRBV12-3/TRBV12-4 TGTGCCAGCAGTTCGGACTTGGGCAATGAGCAGTTCTTC CASSSDLGNEQFF
- many TRBJ2-7 TRBV2 TGTGCCAGCAGTGAAATCCAGTACGAGCAGTACTTC CASSEIQYEQYF
TRBD2 - TRBJ2-5 TRBV4-1 TGCGCCAGCAGCCCACACTCGACTAGCGGGGGGAAAGAGACCCAGTACTTC CASSPHSTSGGKETQYF
- many TRBJ2-7 TRBV10-3 TGTGCCATCAGTGAGTCGGTGGGTTGGAGAAAAAGGACATCCTACGAGCAGTACTTC CAISESVGWRKRTSYEQYF
TRBD2 few TRBJ2-3 TRBV11-3 TGTGCCAGCAGCTTCGTAGCGGGAGGCTACACAGATACGCAGTATTTT CASSFVAGGYTDTQYF
- - TRBJ2-1 TRBV5-1 TGCGCCAGCAGCTCACAGACTGGCCACAATGAGCAGTTCTTC CASSSQTGHNEQFF
TRBD1 - TRBJ1-6 TRBV7-2 TGTGCCAGCAGCTCGGAACAGGGGATCAGGGGTTCACCCCTCCACTTT CASSSEQGIRGSPLHF
- many TRBJ2-3 TRBV2 TGTGCCACACCCGGGACGTCAAATGGGGCGGATACGCAGTATTTT CATPGTSNGADTQYF
TRBD1 many TRBJ1-6 TRBV6-6 TGTGCCAGCAGTTACTCGAAGAACAGGGGAGATTCACCCCCCCACTTT CASSYSKNRGDSPPHF
TRBD1 few TRBJ2-1 TRBV5-4 TGTGCCAGCAGCCCGGGACAGGGAAAGTTCTACAATGAGCAGTTCTTC CASSPGQGKFYNEQFF
- many TRBJ2-2 TRBV7-3 TGTGCCAGCAGCCCTAATGCCGGGTCGAACACCGGGGAGCTGTTTTTT CASSPNAGSNTGELFF
TRBD2 few TRBJ2-1 TRBV30 TGTGCCTGGAGCGCCCCAACTATAGCGGGAGACAATGAGCAGTTCTTC CAWSAPTIAGDNEQFF
TRBD2 many TRBJ2-1 TRBV28 TGTGCCAGCAGTTCCGGACTAGCGGGAAACAATGAGCAGTTCTTC CASSSGLAGNNEQFF
TRBD2 many TRBJ2-2 TRBV9 TGTGCCAGCAGCGTAGCTAGCGGGTACACCGGGGAGCTGTTTTTT CASSVASGYTGELFF